This TCR beta chain was obtained from a study of CD8+CD57+ T cells in acquired aplastic anemia. About the research overall: Sorted CD4+ and CD8+ cells yielded around 3.3 ug of DNA on average. Findings and caveats of the study: Researchers report that 25 to 30 CD8+ CDR3 sequences appeared in both patients and controls.

Details on this clonotype: What it binds is not known.

CDR3 size: 15 residues. Trimming pared 4 bases from V and 4 bases from J, leaving 16 bases between. Per the germline V gene, CDR1 is MGHRA and CDR2 is YSYEKL. Before being chosen for sequencing, patients had shown CD8+CD57+ cell expansion by flow cytometry. Patients were untreated when blood was sampled. Genomic DNA templated the TCR beta VDJ and CDR3 profiling. MiXCR, run by TCRdb on the reads, gives a single entry per CDR3 protein. The sample carries 200,000 to 250,000 distinct CDR3 sequences, around 45% recorded once. The TCR sequence derives from a human donor with aplastic anemia. The specimen was sorted CD4+, CD8+, or CD8+CD57+ T cells (not recorded which) from PBMCs. V usage is TRBV4-1 and J usage is TRBJ1-2, with a weak D call TRBD1 (5 bases). The DNA for the CDR3 is TGCGCCAGCAGCCCATATCGGGGCAGGGTCTATGGCTACACCTTC. This encodes CASSPYRGRVYGYTF.